The next 32 T cell receptor beta chains were all read from a single sample in a study of blood T cell repertoires in COVID-19. Sequenced by immunoSEQ multiplex PCR; TCRdb stores in-frame clones only, minus some. The sample carries roughly 70,000 clones, around 90% recorded once. The sequenced sample consisted of peripheral blood. The receptors come from a human donor in a cohort sampled during active COVID-19.

The chain uses TRBV19 and TRBJ2-6, with 7 bases fitting TRBD1. V lost 6 bases and J lost 2; bases outside the gene matches: 4. The germline gives CDR1 LNHDA, CDR2 SQIVND (reference sequence). The CDR3 spans 15 residues. The CDR3 loop reads CASRRTGAGANVLTF. CDR3 DNA sequence: TGTGCCAGTAGAAGAACAGGGGCTGGGGCCAACGTCCTGACTTTC. The whole variable domain, filled in from reference TRBV19 and TRBJ2-6, reads DGGITQSPKYLFRKEGQNVTLSCEQNLNHDAMYWYRQDPGQGLRLIYYSQIVNDFQKGDIAEGYSVSREKKESFPLTVTSAQKNPTAFYLCASRRTGAGANVLTFGAGSRLTVL.

The gene calls are TRBV4-3 and TRBJ2-7; no firm D call. Germline V gives CDR1 LGHNA, CDR2 YSLEER. The CDR3 consists of 15 residues. V was pared by 1 base and J by 7 bases, with 17 bases between. The CDR3 is CASSQVTRCPLEQYF. DNA for the CDR3: TGCGCCAGCAGCCAAGTCACCAGGTGTCCCTTGGAGCAGTACTTC.

This chain connects TRBV19 to TRBJ1-2, with D unresolved. Germline CDR1 LNHDA, CDR2 SQIVND (reference sequence). Trimming took off 0 bases at V and 6 bases at J, with 11 bases between the two ends. This CDR3 spans 14 amino acids. The CDR3 region is CASSIDRVQDGYTF. As DNA, the CDR3 is TGTGCCAGTAGTATAGACCGCGTTCAGGATGGCTACACCTTC.

CDR3 nucleotide sequence: TGTGCCAGCACACTAGGGACTAGCGGGTTGGAGACCCAGTACTTC. Translated, it gives CASTLGTSGLETQYF. The chain links TRBV6-5 to TRBJ2-5; 12 bases align to TRBD2. CDR1 MNHEY and CDR2 SVGAGI come from the germline V gene. There are 15 residues in the CDR3. With 7 bases clipped from V and 5 bases from J, the junction kept 8 bases outside the gene matches.

The chain joins TRBV27 to TRBJ2-7; 10 bases are shared with TRBD1. The CDR3 extends over 17 amino acids. V trimming: 1 base; J trimming: 1 base; junction bases outside the gene matches: 7. Germline lookup yields CDR1 MNHEY and CDR2 SMNVEV (reference sequence). This CDR3 is CASSLWGDRGLSYEQYF. The CDR3 DNA sequence: TGTGCCAGCAGTTTATGGGGGGACAGGGGATTATCCTACGAGCAGTACTTC.

This chain links TRBV30 with TRBJ2-3, with 10 bases aligning to TRBD2. CDR1 GTSNPN and CDR2 SVGIG come from the germline V gene (reference sequence). The junction had 2 bases not matched to a gene; V was cut back by 3 bases and J by 2 bases. This CDR3 is 14 amino acids long. The CDR3, as DNA: TGTGCCTGGAGACTAGCGGGGTTCACAGATACGCAGTATTTT. This sequence encodes CAWRLAGFTDTQYF.

The chain is built from TRBV5-1 and TRBJ2-2; 14 bases align to TRBD2. V trimming: 3 bases; J trimming: 6 bases; junction bases outside the gene matches: 10. Per germline, CDR1 SGHRS and CDR2 YFSETQ. The CDR3 runs to 18 residues. CDR3 amino acids: CASSWGLAGATAAGELFF. The CDR3 DNA follows: TGCGCCAGCAGCTGGGGACTAGCGGGGGCCACGGCGGCCGGGGAGCTGTTTTTT. The complete variable domain, with remaining parts taken from reference TRBV5-1 and TRBJ2-2, reads KAGVTQTPRYLIKTRGQQVTLSCSPISGHRSVSWYQQTPGQGLQFLFEYFSETQRNKGNFPGRFSGRQFSNSRSEMNVSTLELGDSALYLCASSWGLAGATAAGELFFGEGSRLTVL.

V is TRBV6-2 or TRBV6-3 and J is TRBJ1-5; a weak D match, TRBD1 (5 bases). Trimming took off 6 bases at V and 6 bases at J, with 18 bases between the two ends. Germline V gene sequence: CDR1 MNHEY, CDR2 SVGEGT. The CDR3 extends over 15 amino acids. CDR3 sequence: CASSPGTLVGQPQHF. The CDR3 coding sequence is TGTGCCAGCAGCCCCGGGACTCTCGTGGGTCAGCCCCAGCATTTT.

The J gene is TRBJ2-7, the V gene TRBV6-1; D gene unclear. Germline V gene sequence: CDR1 MNHNS, CDR2 SASEGT. V was clipped by 2 bases and J by 2 bases, with 13 bases between them. This CDR3 comprises 15 residues. The CDR3 DNA reads TGTGCCAGCAGTGAAATGGCACCTAGGCCCTACGAGCAGTACTTC. It encodes CASSEMAPRPYEQYF.

The V call is TRBV6-5, the J call TRBJ2-3; TRBD2 might be the D (5 bases). The CDR3 runs 15 residues. In germline, CDR1 is MNHEY, CDR2 SVGAGI. Trimming cost V 6 bases and J 1 base, with 14 bases left between them. The CDR3 sequence: CASSQVGSGTDTQYF. CDR3 nucleotide sequence: TGTGCCAGCAGCCAGGTGGGGAGTGGCACAGATACGCAGTATTTT.

The rearrangement joins TRBV6-1 to TRBJ1-2; maybe TRBD1 (5 bases). In germline, CDR1 is MNHNS, CDR2 SASEGT. Trimming shortened V by 0 bases and J by 8 bases, and 13 bases separated the two germline ends. This CDR3 comprises 14 residues. The CDR3 DNA sequence: TGTGCCAGCAGTGAAGCGAAAGGGGTAGGAGGCTACACCTTC. Translating it yields CASSEAKGVGGYTF.

The rearrangement joins TRBV5-1 to TRBJ2-5, with D maybe TRBD1 (5 bases). Trimming removed 0 bases at V and 8 bases at J, with 8 bases between. There are 12 residues in the CDR3. Germline assignment: CDR1 SGHRS and CDR2 YFSETQ. CDR3 sequence: CASSLAQGTQYF. The CDR3 DNA sequence: TGCGCCAGCAGCTTGGCCCAGGGAACCCAGTACTTC.

This clone was counted a single time. This chain joins TRBV6-5 and TRBJ1-6; TRBD1 matches at 8 bases. Germline V gives CDR1 MNHEY, CDR2 SVGAGI. This CDR3 has 14 residues. V shed 4 bases, J shed 9 bases, and the junction held 5 bases outside the gene matches. CDR3 in amino acids: CASSFLQGASPLHF. CDR3 nucleotide sequence: TGTGCCAGCAGTTTTCTCCAGGGGGCTTCACCCCTCCACTTT.

Concerning this clone: Germline and junction disagree at one end, which may indicate a read error. The chain employs TRBV27 and TRBJ2-1; TRBD2 agrees at 15 bases. Germline CDR1 reads MNHEY; CDR2 reads SMNVEV (reference sequence). CDR3 length: 20 amino acids. The CDR3 is CAGSLWSRTSGGEFYNEQFF. CDR3 nucleotides: TGTGCCGGCAGTTTGTGGTCACGGACTAGCGGGGGGGAATTCTACAATGAGCAGTTCTTC.

This sequence joins TRBV9 and TRBJ2-3; TRBD2 agrees at 9 bases. The trim removed 0 bases at V and 7 bases at J, leaving 12 bases unmatched. The CDR3 consists of 17 residues. Germline assignment: CDR1 SGDLS and CDR2 YYNGEE. The CDR3 DNA follows: TGTGCCAGCAGCGTAGAGGATAGCGGGGGCTTAAGGAATACGCAGTATTTT. Amino acid sequence: CASSVEDSGGLRNTQYF. Variable domain in full (rest from reference TRBV9 and TRBJ2-3): DSGVTQTPKHLITATGQRVTLRCSPRSGDLSVYWYQQSLDQGLQFLIQYYNGEERAKGNILERFSAQQFPDLHSELNLSSLELGDSALYFCASSVEDSGGLRNTQYFGPGTRLTVL.

This clone showed up just once. The chain recombines TRBV28 with TRBJ1-5, with TRBD1 identical over 8 bases. Germline values: CDR1 MDHEN, CDR2 SYDVKM. The CDR3 has 15 residues. The V segment lost 5 bases and the J segment 6 bases; nucleotides outside the gene matches: 9. CDR3 coding DNA: TGTGCCAGCAGTCCCCCCGGGACAGGTTTTCAGCCCCAGCATTTT. This encodes CASSPPGTGFQPQHF.

The V call is TRBV18, the J call TRBJ1-1, with D perhaps TRBD1 (6 bases). Germline lookup yields CDR1 KGHSH and CDR2 LQKENI. V was trimmed by 2 bases and J by 5 bases, leaving 27 bases between them. This CDR3 is built from 19 residues. CDR3 amino acids: CASSPSITGLLGGKTEAFF. As DNA, the CDR3 is TGTGCCAGCTCACCATCTATTACAGGGCTGCTTGGGGGAAAAACTGAAGCTTTCTTT.

This chain uses TRBV29-1 with TRBJ2-3; 9 nucleotides align to TRBD2. CDR1 is SQVTM, CDR2 ANQGSEA, per germline. The CDR3 totals 17 residues. V shed 3 bases and J 0 bases; nucleotides not matched to a gene: 10. CDR3 in amino acids: CSVEGVAGAPSTDTQYF. The CDR3 nucleotides read TGCAGCGTTGAGGGAGTAGCGGGGGCTCCTAGCACAGATACGCAGTATTTT.

CDR3 region: CASSTLQGRASNQPQHF. As DNA, the CDR3 is TGTGCCAGTAGTACTCTCCAGGGGCGCGCAAGCAATCAGCCCCAGCATTTT. The V and J genes are TRBV19 and TRBJ1-5, with D possibly TRBD1 on 6 matching bases. V lost 4 bases and J lost 1, with 17 bases in between. The length of the CDR3 is 17 residues. Germline V gene lookup returns CDR1 LNHDA and CDR2 SQIVND (reference sequence).

The genes are TRBV29-1 and TRBJ1-3, with D tentatively TRBD1 (5 bases). The germline V gene encodes CDR1 SQVTM and CDR2 ANQGSEA. Trimming shortened V by 8 bases and J by 0 bases, and 14 bases separated the two germline ends. The CDR3 covers 14 residues. The CDR3 here is CSLSRVRSGNTIYF. The CDR3 DNA follows: TGCAGCCTGAGCAGGGTCCGCTCTGGAAACACCATATATTTT.

The CDR3 nucleotides are TGTGCCAGTAGCGGACCTCCGGGACACTCCACCGGGGAGCTGTTTTTT. It translates to CASSGPPGHSTGELFF. The rearrangement uses TRBV19 and TRBJ2-2; tentatively, D is TRBD1 (6 bases). Germline CDR1 LNHDA, CDR2 SQIVND (reference sequence). Trimming took 6 bases from V and 4 from J, leaving 18 bases between them. The CDR3 consists of 16 residues.

This clone was detected a few times. The sample has other DNA sequences that encode this CDR3 too. The chain recombines TRBV11-2 with TRBJ2-3, with D unclear. The CDR3 has 12 amino acids. V gave up 4 bases and J gave up 0 bases, with 2 bases separating them. Per germline, CDR1 SGHAT and CDR2 FQNNGV. DNA of the CDR3: TGTGCCAGCAGCTCTAGCACAGATACGCAGTATTTT. This codes for CASSSSTDTQYF.

The chain employs TRBV19 and TRBJ2-3; TRBD2 aligns across 8 bases. CDR1 LNHDA and CDR2 SQIVND come from the germline V gene (reference sequence). V lost 6 bases and J lost 2; bases outside the gene matches: 13. The CDR3 has 17 residues. The CDR3 spells CASRTSARGGYTDTQYF. The CDR3 DNA is TGTGCCAGTAGAACAAGCGCCCGGGGGGGGTACACAGATACGCAGTATTTT.

V and J are TRBV25-1 and TRBJ1-5; 10 bases align to TRBD1. The CDR3 has 18 amino acids. Germline lookup yields CDR1 MGHDK and CDR2 SYGVNS. V gave up 4 bases and J gave up 5 bases; unmatched junction bases: 14. The CDR3 loop reads CASSGGPSSGTGDQPQHF. For the CDR3, the DNA is TGTGCCAGCAGTGGAGGTCCCTCTTCCGGGACAGGGGATCAGCCCCAGCATTTT. Variable domain in full (rest from reference TRBV25-1 and TRBJ1-5): EADIYQTPRYLVIGTGKKITLECSQTMGHDKMYWYQQDPGMELHLIHYSYGVNSTEKGDLSSESTVSRIRTEHFPLTLESARPSHTSQYLCASSGGPSSGTGDQPQHFGDGTRLSIL.

V usage is TRBV5-1 and J usage is TRBJ2-1; 7 nucleotides line up with TRBD1. The ends lost 0 bases at V and 9 bases at J; junction bases unmatched: 12. The CDR3 has 16 amino acids. Per germline, CDR1 SGHRS and CDR2 YFSETQ. CDR3 in DNA: TGCGCCAGCAGCTTGGGGGACACCGGGACAGTATCTGAGCAGTTCTTC. Translating gives CASSLGDTGTVSEQFF.

The chain carries TRBV19 and TRBJ1-5; TRBD1 matches at 8 bases. The CDR3 extends over 17 amino acids. V dropped 1 base and J dropped 0; count of bases not matched to a gene: 5. In germline, CDR1 is LNHDA, CDR2 SQIVND (reference sequence). CDR3 protein: CASSIVGTGDSNQPQHF. CDR3 coding DNA: TGTGCCAGTAGTATAGTCGGGACAGGCGATAGCAATCAGCCCCAGCATTTT.

The chain recombines TRBV10-3 with TRBJ2-7; 7 nucleotides align to TRBD2. Germline lookup yields CDR1 ENHRY and CDR2 SYGVKD. The CDR3 extends over 13 amino acids. Losses at the gene ends were 8 bases for V and 3 bases for J; bases not matched to a gene: 7. CDR3 nucleotide sequence: TGTGCCATCCGGGCTAGCGGAAACTACGAGCAGTACTTC. Translated, it gives CAIRASGNYEQYF.

The chain has TRBV7-2 and TRBJ1-5; no firm D call. V was clipped by 3 bases and J by 1 base, with 4 bases between them. CDR1 is SGHTA and CDR2 is FQGNSA in the germline V gene. The CDR3 is 13 amino acids. The CDR3 bases are TGTGCCAGCAGCTTCCGGAGCAATCAGCCCCAGCATTTT. It specifies CASSFRSNQPQHF.

This chain connects TRBV28 to TRBJ1-2; 8 bases are shared with TRBD1. The CDR3 is 12 amino acids. The germline CDR1 and CDR2 sequences are MDHEN and SYDVKM. J gave up 8 bases and V 3 bases, and 2 bases lay outside the gene matches. For the CDR3, the DNA is TGTGCCAGCAGTTTGGGGGACAGGGGCTACACCTTC. Translating gives CASSLGDRGYTF.

The chain combines TRBV11-2 with TRBJ2-3; D is uncertain. Germline loops: CDR1 SGHAT, CDR2 FQNNGV. The length of the CDR3 is 12 residues. V lost 6 bases, J lost 3 bases, and 7 bases lay in between. CDR3 amino acids: CASSEWTDTQYF. In DNA, the CDR3 is TGTGCCAGCAGTGAGTGGACAGATACGCAGTATTTT.

The CDR3 coding sequence is TGTGCCAGCAGCCACAAAAGGGGAACCACTGAAGCTTTCTTT. It encodes CASSHKRGTTEAFF. This chain links TRBV27 with TRBJ1-1, with D tentatively TRBD1 (5 bases). The CDR3 length is 14 residues. The V gene's germline CDR1 is MNHEY and CDR2 SMNVEV (reference sequence). With 6 bases removed from V and 4 bases from J, the gap between germline ends came to 15 bases.

The chain links TRBV30 to TRBJ1-3, with D maybe TRBD1 (5 bases). The CDR3 is made up of 15 amino acids. V gave up 1 base and J gave up 4 bases, with 14 bases separating them. CDR1 is GTSNPN, CDR2 SVGIG, per germline (reference sequence). CDR3 bases: TGTGCCTGGAGTGGGGGCCAGGCCGGGGGAAACACCATATATTTT. It codes for CAWSGGQAGGNTIYF.